A single T cell receptor (beta chain) is shown here with its context. The target antigen is unknown. Mismatch with germline at one junction end may stem from a read error. The sample comes from a study of early T cells in non-severe SARS-CoV-2 infection. For the study at large: Investigators sequenced bulk RNA drawn from unsorted whole blood, and chains remained unpaired.

Broader study findings: The VDJdb matching leaned toward anti-spike CD8 responses and overlooked private and CD4 specificities.

The CDR3 sequence is 13 residues long. Researchers attached unique molecular identifiers to individual cDNA molecules. MiXCR was run by TCRdb on the 5' RACE reads, yielding one entry per CDR3 protein. The sample records 120,000 or so distinct CDR3 sequences, around an eighth being singletons. This material consisted of whole blood, taken at baseline. The V gene is TRBV12-3 or TRBV12-4, the J gene TRBJ1-4; a possible D gene is TRBD1 (5 bases). This receptor was taken from an adult who was a healthcare worker with PCR-confirmed SARS-CoV-2 infection or an uninfected control (not recorded which). CDR3 DNA sequence: TGTGCCAGCAGTGACAGTCTTAATGAAAAACTGTTATTT. Its protein product is CASSDSLNEKLLF.